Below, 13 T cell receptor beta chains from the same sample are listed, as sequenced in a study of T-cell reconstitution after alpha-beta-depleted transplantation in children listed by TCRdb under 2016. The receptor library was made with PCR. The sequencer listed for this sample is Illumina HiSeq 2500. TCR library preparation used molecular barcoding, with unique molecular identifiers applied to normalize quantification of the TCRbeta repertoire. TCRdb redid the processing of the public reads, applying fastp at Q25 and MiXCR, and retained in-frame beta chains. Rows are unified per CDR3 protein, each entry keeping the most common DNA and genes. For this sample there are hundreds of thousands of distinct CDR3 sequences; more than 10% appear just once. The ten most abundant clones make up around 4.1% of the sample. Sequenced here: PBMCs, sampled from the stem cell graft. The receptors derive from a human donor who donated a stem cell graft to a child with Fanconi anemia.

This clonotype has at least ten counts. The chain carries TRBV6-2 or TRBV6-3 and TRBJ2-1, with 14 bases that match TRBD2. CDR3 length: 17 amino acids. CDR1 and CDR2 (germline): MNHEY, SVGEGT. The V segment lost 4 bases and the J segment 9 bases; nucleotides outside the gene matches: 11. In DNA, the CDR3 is TGTGCCAGCAGTTTAACCGGGACTAGCGGGGGACGGGGTGAGCAGTTCTTC. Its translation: CASSLTGTSGGRGEQFF.

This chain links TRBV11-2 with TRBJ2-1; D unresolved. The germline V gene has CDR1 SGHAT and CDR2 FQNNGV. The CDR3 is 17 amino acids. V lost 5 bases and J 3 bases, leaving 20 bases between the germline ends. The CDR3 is CASSPIGRIRNYNEQFF. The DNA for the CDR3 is TGTGCCAGCAGCCCAATTGGTCGTATTCGAAACTACAATGAGCAGTTCTTC.

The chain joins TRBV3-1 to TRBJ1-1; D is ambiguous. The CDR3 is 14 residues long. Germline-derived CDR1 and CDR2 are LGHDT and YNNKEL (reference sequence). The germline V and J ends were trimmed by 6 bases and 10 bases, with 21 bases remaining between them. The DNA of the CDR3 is TGTGCCAGCAGTCCGACCGGATCCATAAGAGGAGCTTTCTTT. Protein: CASSPTGSIRGAFF.

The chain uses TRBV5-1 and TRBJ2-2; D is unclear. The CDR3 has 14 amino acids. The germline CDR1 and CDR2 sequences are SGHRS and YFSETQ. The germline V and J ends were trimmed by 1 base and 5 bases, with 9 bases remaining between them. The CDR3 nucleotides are TGCGCCAGCAGCTTGAACAGAGTTACCGGGGAGCTGTTTTTT. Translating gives CASSLNRVTGELFF. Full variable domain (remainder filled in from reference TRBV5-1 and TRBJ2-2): KAGVTQTPRYLIKTRGQQVTLSCSPISGHRSVSWYQQTPGQGLQFLFEYFSETQRNKGNFPGRFSGRQFSNSRSEMNVSTLELGDSALYLCASSLNRVTGELFFGEGSRLTVL.

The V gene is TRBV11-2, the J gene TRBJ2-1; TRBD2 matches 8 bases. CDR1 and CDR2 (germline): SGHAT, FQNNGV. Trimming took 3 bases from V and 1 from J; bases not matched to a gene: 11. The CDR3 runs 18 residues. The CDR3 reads CASSFPNSGTRSYNEQFF. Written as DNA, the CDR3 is TGTGCCAGCAGCTTCCCCAATAGCGGGACGAGATCCTACAATGAGCAGTTCTTC.

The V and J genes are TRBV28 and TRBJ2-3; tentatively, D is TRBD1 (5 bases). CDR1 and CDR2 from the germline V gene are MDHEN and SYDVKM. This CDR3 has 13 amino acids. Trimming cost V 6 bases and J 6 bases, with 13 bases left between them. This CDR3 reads CASRFTWGDTQYF. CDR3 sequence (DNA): TGTGCCAGCAGGTTCACTTGGGGCGATACGCAGTATTTT. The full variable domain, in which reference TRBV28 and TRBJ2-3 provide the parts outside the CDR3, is DVKVTQSSRYLVKRTGEKVFLECVQDMDHENMFWYRQDPGLGLRLIYFSYDVKMKEKGDIPEGYSVSREKKERFSLILESASTNQTSMYLCASRFTWGDTQYFGPGTRLTVL.

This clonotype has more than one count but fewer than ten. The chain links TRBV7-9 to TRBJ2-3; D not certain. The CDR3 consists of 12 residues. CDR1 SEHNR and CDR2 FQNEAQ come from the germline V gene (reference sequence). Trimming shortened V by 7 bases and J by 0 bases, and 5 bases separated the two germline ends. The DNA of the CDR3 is TGTGCCAGCACCTTTAGCACAGATACGCAGTATTTT. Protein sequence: CASTFSTDTQYF.

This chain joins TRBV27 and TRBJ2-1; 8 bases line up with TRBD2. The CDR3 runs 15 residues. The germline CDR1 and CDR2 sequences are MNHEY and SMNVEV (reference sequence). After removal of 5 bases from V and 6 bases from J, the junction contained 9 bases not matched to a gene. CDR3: CASSPPGGGINEQFF. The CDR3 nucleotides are TGTGCCAGCAGTCCCCCGGGGGGGGGTATCAATGAGCAGTTCTTC.

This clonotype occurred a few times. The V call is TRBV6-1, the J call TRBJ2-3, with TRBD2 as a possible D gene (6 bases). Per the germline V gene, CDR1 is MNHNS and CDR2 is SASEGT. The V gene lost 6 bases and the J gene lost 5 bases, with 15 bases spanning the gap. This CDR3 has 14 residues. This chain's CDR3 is CASRIGGVQDTQYF. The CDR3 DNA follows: TGTGCCAGCAGAATCGGAGGGGTTCAAGATACGCAGTATTTT.

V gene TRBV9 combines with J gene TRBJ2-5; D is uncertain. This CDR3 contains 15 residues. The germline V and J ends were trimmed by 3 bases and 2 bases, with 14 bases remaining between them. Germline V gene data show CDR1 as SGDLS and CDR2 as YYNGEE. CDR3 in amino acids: CASSARLEPQETQYF. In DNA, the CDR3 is TGTGCCAGCAGCGCCCGACTTGAACCGCAAGAGACCCAGTACTTC.

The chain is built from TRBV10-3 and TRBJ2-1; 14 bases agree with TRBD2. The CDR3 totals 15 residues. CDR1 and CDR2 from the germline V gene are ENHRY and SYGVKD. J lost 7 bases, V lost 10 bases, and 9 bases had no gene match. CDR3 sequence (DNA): TGTGCCAGCGGGACTAGCGGGGGATTGAGGAATGAGCAGTTCTTC. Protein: CASGTSGGLRNEQFF.

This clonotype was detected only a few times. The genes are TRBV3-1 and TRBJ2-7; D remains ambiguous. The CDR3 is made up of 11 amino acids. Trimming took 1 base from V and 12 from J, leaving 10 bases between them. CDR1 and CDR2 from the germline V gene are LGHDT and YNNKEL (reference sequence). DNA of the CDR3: TGTGCCAGCAGCCAAGTAGGTGGCGTGTACTTC. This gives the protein CASSQVGGVYF.

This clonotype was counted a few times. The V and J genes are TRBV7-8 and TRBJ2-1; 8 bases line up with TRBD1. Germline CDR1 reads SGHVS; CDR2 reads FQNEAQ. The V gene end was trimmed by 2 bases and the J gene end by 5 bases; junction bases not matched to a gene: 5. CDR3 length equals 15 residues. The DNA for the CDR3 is TGTGCCAGCAGCTTAACACAGGGGGGCAACAATGAGCAGTTCTTC. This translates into CASSLTQGGNNEQFF.